These 17 T cell receptor beta chains were sequenced from one sample in a study of human T cells and chemical hapten exposure. TCRdb reprocessed the RACE reads with MiXCR, giving one entry per CDR3 protein. The table records 180,000 or so distinct CDR3 sequences, around 15% of them present only once. Documented time point: patch test 1, 2 weeks after DPC sensitization. Indicated treatment: therapeutic diphenylcyclopropenone sensitization with weekly scalp DPC. The source was whole blood, collected in connection with sensitization to the hapten diphenylcyclopropenone (DPC). The receptor set was obtained from a woman in her thirties with alopecia areata. Some clones in this sample may be carry-over from other donors' samples.

Note on this clonotype: One junction end disagrees with the germline gene, perhaps due to a read error. This sequence joins TRBV7-3 and TRBJ2-1; TRBD2 matches 7 bases. Germline assignment: CDR1 SGHTA and CDR2 FQGTGA. The CDR3 is 14 amino acids. CDR3 loop: CVSSRAGSGNEQFF. The CDR3 region has the DNA TGTGTCAGCAGCCGAGCGGGATCCGGGAATGAGCAGTTCTTC.

For the CDR3, the DNA is TGTGCCAGCAGCTCTAAGGGCGGGAGGGGCAATTCGCGGGAGCAGTTCTTC. It encodes CASSSKGGRGNSREQFF. This chain connects TRBV7-2 to TRBJ2-1; 9 nucleotides match TRBD2. After removal of 4 bases from V and 10 bases from J, the junction contained 17 bases not matched to a gene. The germline CDR1 and CDR2 sequences are SGHTA and FQGNSA. CDR3 length: 17 amino acids.

This clonotype was seen only a few times. The chain has TRBV28 and TRBJ1-5, with 7 bases identical to TRBD1. V shed 4 bases and J 8 bases; nucleotides not matched to a gene: 2. The CDR3 contains 12 residues. The germline gives CDR1 MDHEN, CDR2 SYDVKM. The CDR3 region has the DNA TGTGCCAGCAGTTCCCAGGGGGAGCCCCAGCATTTT. It specifies CASSSQGEPQHF.

The sample holds a few counts of this clonotype. The chain links TRBV20-1 to TRBJ2-5; 10 bases are a match to TRBD2. Trimming cost V 6 bases and J 2 bases; bases outside gene matches: 6. Germline CDR1 and CDR2: DFQATT and SNEGSKA (reference sequence). The CDR3 extends over 14 amino acids. Here the CDR3 DNA reads TGCAGTGCCTCAGCGGGGGGGCGGCAAGAGACCCAGTACTTC. Amino acid sequence: CSASAGGRQETQYF.

The chain has TRBV28 and TRBJ2-7; TRBD1 is a possible D gene (5 bases). CDR1 MDHEN and CDR2 SYDVKM come from the germline V gene. The CDR3 totals 15 residues. Deletions cut 6 bases from V and 2 bases from J, with 17 bases between. As DNA, the CDR3 is TGTGCCAGCAGCCAGACTGGGGCTAAAGCCTACGAGCAGTACTTC. It encodes CASSQTGAKAYEQYF.

This clonotype turned up a few times. The chain joins TRBV11-2 to TRBJ2-1; 10 bases fit TRBD2. From germline, CDR1 is SGHAT and CDR2 FQNNGV. The CDR3 sequence is 18 residues long. J was trimmed by 4 bases and V by 4 bases; bases with no gene match: 13. Here the CDR3 DNA reads TGTGCCAGCAGCTCTAGCGGGAGCGACCCTAATTCGTACAATGAGCAGTTCTTC. It encodes CASSSSGSDPNSYNEQFF.

The rearrangement links TRBV5-3 to TRBJ2-7; D is tentatively TRBD1 or TRBD2 (5 bases each). TRBV5-3 belongs to the ORF category, with a function that is uncertain. V lost 2 bases and J lost 3, with 12 bases in between. The CDR3 runs to 14 residues. The CDR3 sequence: CARSFRDGLYEQYF. CDR3 nucleotide sequence: TGTGCCAGAAGCTTCCGGGACGGTCTCTACGAGCAGTACTTC.

Notes on this clonotype: The junction differs from germline at one of its ends, possibly a read error. This chain uses TRBV28 with TRBJ2-7; D is uncertain. In germline, CDR1 is MDHEN, CDR2 SYDVKM. This CDR3 is 13 amino acids long. CDR3 sequence (DNA): TGTGCCAGTAGTTTCCGCAGTCCCTACGAGCAGTACTTC. It encodes CASSFRSPYEQYF. The full variable domain, with the rest looked up from reference TRBV28 and TRBJ2-7, is DVKVTQSSRYLVKRTGEKVFLECVQDMDHENMFWYRQDPGLGLRLIYFSYDVKMKEKGDIPEGYSVSREKKERFSLILESASTNQTSMYLCASSFRSPYEQYFGPGTRLTVT.

This clonotype was recorded at least ten times. The gene calls are TRBV2 and TRBJ2-1; TRBD2 might be the D (6 bases). This CDR3 region has 13 residues. Trimming removed 6 bases at V and 5 bases at J, with 11 bases between. Germline V gene data show CDR1 as SNHLY and CDR2 as FYNNEI. CDR3 amino acids: CASSAGRNNEQFF. The CDR3 DNA reads as TGTGCCAGCAGCGCGGGAAGGAACAATGAGCAGTTCTTC.

This clonotype has just a few counts. The chain is built from TRBV28 and TRBJ1-5; D remains ambiguous. Deletions cut 3 bases from V and 3 bases from J, with 3 bases between. Germline lookup yields CDR1 MDHEN and CDR2 SYDVKM. This CDR3 region has 12 residues. The chain's CDR3 is CASSFINQPQHF. CDR3 coding DNA: TGTGCCAGCAGTTTTATCAATCAGCCCCAGCATTTT.

The sample holds a few counts of this clonotype. The CDR3 sequence is CASRPNPATNEKLFF. In DNA form, the CDR3 reads TGTGCCAGCAGACCCAACCCTGCAACTAATGAAAAACTGTTTTTT. The V gene is TRBV7-2, the J gene TRBJ1-4; the D is unclear. Trimming cost V 6 bases and J 0 bases, with 11 bases left between them. CDR3 length equals 15 residues. CDR1 is SGHTA and CDR2 is FQGNSA in the germline V gene.

The V and J genes are TRBV13 and TRBJ1-2; D remains unclear. V shed 2 bases and J shed 5 bases, with 6 bases lying between them. This CDR3 comprises 12 residues. Germline lookup yields CDR1 PRHDT and CDR2 FYEKMQ (reference sequence). The CDR3 is CASSLQSYGYTF. CDR3 nucleotide sequence: TGTGCCAGCAGCTTACAGTCTTATGGCTACACCTTC.

This chain uses TRBV6-5 with TRBJ1-1; D is undetermined. The CDR3 is made up of 13 amino acids. V lost 2 bases to trimming and J lost 10 bases, with 14 bases between them. Germline-derived CDR1 and CDR2 are MNHEY and SVGAGI. CDR3 nucleotides: TGTGCCAGCAGTTACGCGGCGGAATATGGAGCTTTCTTT. Translated, it gives CASSYAAEYGAFF.

The table lists this clonotype with a count of one. DNA of the CDR3: TGTGCCAGCAGCTGGGGAGCCGGGACAGGGCGTGATGGCCCCCCTTACGAGCAGTACTTC. Amino acid sequence: CASSWGAGTGRDGPPYEQYF. This chain uses TRBV5-4 with TRBJ2-7; 9 bases align to TRBD1. The CDR3 has 20 residues. Per germline, CDR1 SGHNT and CDR2 YYREEE (reference sequence). The V gene end was trimmed by 3 bases and the J gene end by 4 bases; junction bases not matched to a gene: 23.

This clonotype was seen only a few times. V gene TRBV7-7 combines with J gene TRBJ2-2; 7 nucleotides agree with TRBD2. V was pared by 8 bases and J by 3 bases, with 3 bases of the junction left unmatched. Germline values: CDR1 SSHAT, CDR2 FNYEAQ (reference sequence). This CDR3 is built from 13 residues. CDR3 sequence reads: CASGGRDTGELFF. The DNA of the CDR3 is TGTGCCAGCGGAGGGAGGGACACCGGGGAGCTGTTTTTT.

This clonotype was detected only a few times. The chain joins TRBV4-3 to TRBJ2-7, with D possibly being TRBD1 (6 bases). Germline V CDR1 and CDR2: LGHNA, YSLEER. This CDR3 is built from 17 residues. The V gene lost 3 bases and the J gene lost 7 bases, with 25 bases spanning the gap. The CDR3 DNA follows: TGCGCCAGCAGCCAGGGAAGAAGGGCAGGGGTCCCCGAGGAGCAGTACTTC. Encoded protein: CASSQGRRAGVPEEQYF.

The chain uses TRBV2 and TRBJ2-1; D call uncertain. The CDR3 is made up of 12 amino acids. The V gene's germline CDR1 is SNHLY and CDR2 FYNNEI. V dropped 7 bases and J dropped 8 bases, with 12 bases sitting between them. CDR3 in DNA: TGTGCCAGCAATTTCTATCGCCATGAGCAGTTCTTC. Encoded protein: CASNFYRHEQFF. The full variable domain, in which reference TRBV2 and TRBJ2-1 provide the parts outside the CDR3, is EPEVTQTPSHQVTQMGQEVILRCVPISNHLYFYWYRQILGQKVEFLVSFYNNEISEKSEIFDDQFSVERPDGSNFTLKIRSTKLEDSAMYFCASNFYRHEQFFGPGTRLTVL.